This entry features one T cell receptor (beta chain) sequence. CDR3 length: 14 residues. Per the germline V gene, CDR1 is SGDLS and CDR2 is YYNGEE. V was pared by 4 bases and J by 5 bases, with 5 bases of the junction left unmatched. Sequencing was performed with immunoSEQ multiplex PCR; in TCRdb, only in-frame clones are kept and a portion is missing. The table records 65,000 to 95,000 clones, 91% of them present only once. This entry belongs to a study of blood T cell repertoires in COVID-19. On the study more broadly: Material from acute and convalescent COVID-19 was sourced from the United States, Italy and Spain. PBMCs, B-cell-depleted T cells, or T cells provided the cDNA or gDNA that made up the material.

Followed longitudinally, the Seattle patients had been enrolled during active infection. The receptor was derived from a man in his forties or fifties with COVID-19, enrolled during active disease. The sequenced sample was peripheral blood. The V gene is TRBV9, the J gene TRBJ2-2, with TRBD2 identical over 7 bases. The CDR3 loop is CASSPPGGTGELFF. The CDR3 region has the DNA TGTGCCAGCAGCCCCCCGGGGGGAACCGGGGAGCTGTTTTTT.